Given below is one T cell receptor beta chain in context. Its antigen is unknown. Per-base quality was not reported, and no clone a single base away is much larger than it. The data are from a study of somatic mutations in cytotoxic T cells in rheumatoid arthritis (dated by TCRdb to 2016 to 2017). Notes on the research overall: Peripheral blood (roughly 33 ml EDTA) was collected from patients immediately after diagnosis and before any treatment began. Some V beta antibody-stained T-cell populations were flow-sorted on a FACSAria II or Sony SH800 at nearly 100% purity, and sorted V beta1+ cells also underwent TCRB sequencing. The study asked whether expanded CD8+ T-cell clones in newly diagnosed, untreated rheumatoid arthritis carry somatic mutations, and used TCRB deep sequencing to characterize clonality. TCRB deep sequencing was performed for some 60 rheumatoid arthritis patients and approximately 20 healthy controls. Patient and control groups had essentially identical median ages. What the study reported, not specific to this receptor: The finding that TRBV07 was slightly underrepresented in patients was left unadjusted for multiple comparisons. It was unknown which antigens the expanded CD8+ clones targeted, and their absence from virus-specific databases did not exclude viral specificity. An increase of CD8+ clonality with age was seen in patients (Spearman r ≈ 0.49) but not in healthy controls. CD8+ T-cell clonality did not differ significantly between rheumatoid arthritis patients and age-matched healthy controls. In about an eighth of the roughly 60 patients the largest CD8+ clone exceeded 20% of CD8+ cells, and several identical CD8+ TCRB sequences were shared between blood and synovial fluid.

On an AutoMACS, CD4+ and CD8+ cells were isolated via positive magnetic bead selection, and their purity was verified by flow cytometry. Initial screening for clonal expansions relied on flow cytometry with a TCR V beta antibody panel, after which sorted CD8+ fractions underwent TCRB deep sequencing for characterization. Ficoll-Paque PLUS density gradient separation was used to isolate peripheral blood mononuclear cells. Using Nucleospin Tissue or Tissue XS kits, DNA was extracted from CD4-enriched, CD8-enriched or PBMC samples, with quantification by a Qubit 2.0 fluorometer. The immunoSEQ assay was applied to genomic DNA for TCRB CDR3 sequencing. Under the source paper's analysis protocol: Published virus-specific TCRB sequences were compared with patient CD8+ clones larger than 1%, and only a few matches were found. Nothing other than productive TCRB rearrangements was included in the analyses. A clone was defined by a unique TCRB CDR3 sequence, and clonality was computed as a productive clonality index based on Shannon entropy. The template counts of each clone relative to the total templates per sample were used to calculate repertoire overlap between two samples. A correlation with a Spearman r of 0.6 to 0.65 was found between V-gene usage by flow cytometry and V-gene usage by TCRB sequencing. TCRdb re-hosts the immuneACCESS table, in-frame sequences only. Its copies lack some clones; in the studies checked, an unresolved V gene accounts for under half of them, and the cause for the rest is not known. V, J and clone size derive from that table, while D and trimming were established from the DNA sequence. The sample contains about 29,000 clones, around 87% of them found a single time. The leading ten clones occupy 9.4% of the sample.

V is clipped by 1 base and J by 5 bases, and the sequence between their germline boundaries is 9 bases long. The germline V gene sets CDR1 to SGHRS and CDR2 to YFSETQ. The CDR3, cysteine through phenylalanine, is 13 amino acids long. Left in the record is the CDR3 DNA by itself, 39 bases read in frame from the first base. This sequence uses TRBV5-1 and TRBJ1-1; D gene: possibly TRBD1, on 5 matching bases. Sequencing was done on a sample of CD8+ T cells sorted from blood. The TCR sequence derives from an adult with rheumatoid arthritis. The CDR3: CASSLNGGTEAFF. Read as DNA, the sequence is TGCGCCAGCAGCTTGAATGGGGGGACTGAAGCTTTCTTT. Here the CDR3 is joined to the reference TRBV5-1 and TRBJ1-1 genes, and the full variable domain is: KAGVTQTPRYLIKTRGQQVTLSCSPISGHRSVSWYQQTPGQGLQFLFEYFSETQRNKGNFPGRFSGRQFSNSRSEMNVSTLELGDSALYLCASSLNGGTEAFFGQGTRLTVV.